Listed below are T cell receptor beta chains from one sample, sequenced in a study of T cell responses to AZD1222 COVID-19 vaccine. The table came from immunoSEQ multiplex PCR; TCRdb's copy has only in-frame clones and leaves some out. The sample consists of 200,000 to 250,000 clones, roughly 94% of them appearing once. Sequenced here: peripheral blood, sampled 28 days after the second dose of the MenACWY control vaccine. Source of these receptors: an adult who received the MenACWY meningococcal vaccine as a control. Each CDR3 is given with its conserved first and last residue. The D gene is left open where the match is weak. Some rows have no size entry. The others give once, few or many, or a class for an expanded clone.

D,V,J,size,CDR3,DNA
.,TRBV3-1/TRBV3-2,TRBJ1-2,.,CASSQVENGYTF,TGTGCCAGCAGCCAAGTGGAGAATGGCTACACCTTC
.,TRBV5-4,TRBJ1-5,.,CASSLDGGNQPQHF,TGTGCCAGCAGCTTGGACGGGGGGAATCAGCCCCAGCATTTT
.,TRBV4-1,TRBJ2-7,.,CASSQDRDASYSYEQYF,TGCGCCAGCAGCCAAGATCGGGACGCCTCCTACTCCTACGAGCAGTACTTC
TRBD2,TRBV5-1,TRBJ2-1,.,CASSRTSGSYNEQFF,TGCGCCAGCAGCAGGACTAGCGGCTCCTACAATGAGCAGTTCTTC
.,TRBV12-3/TRBV12-4,TRBJ1-2,.,CASSLGAGDGYTF,TGTGCCAGCAGTTTAGGGGCGGGGGATGGCTACACCTTC
TRBD1,TRBV29-1,TRBJ1-4,few,CSVGGTGGEKLFF,TGCAGCGTTGGCGGTACAGGGGGTGAAAAACTGTTTTTT
TRBD1,TRBV19,TRBJ1-5,.,CASSRRQGASNQPQHF,TGTGCCAGTAGTAGGAGACAGGGGGCTAGCAATCAGCCCCAGCATTTT
.,TRBV3-1/TRBV3-2,TRBJ2-5,.,CASSQVPGETQYF,TGTGCCAGCAGCCAAGTCCCAGGAGAGACCCAGTACTTC
.,TRBV12-5,TRBJ1-2,.,CASGLVVGTDYLHGYTF,TGTGCTAGTGGTTTGGTCGTAGGGACCGATTACCTACATGGCTACACCTTC
TRBD1,TRBV28,TRBJ1-2,.,CASRLQGADYGYTF,TGTGCCAGCAGGCTACAGGGGGCGGACTATGGCTACACCTTC
TRBD1,TRBV19,TRBJ1-1,.,CASKPTGVTEAFF,TGTGCCAGCAAGCCCACAGGGGTGACTGAAGCTTTCTTT
.,TRBV4-1,TRBJ1-5,.,CASSPLTDSNQPQHF,TGCGCCAGCAGCCCGCTTACGGATAGCAATCAGCCCCAGCATTTT
.,TRBV11-2,TRBJ2-2,.,CASSLVVYTGELFF,TGTGCCAGCAGCTTAGTTGTTTACACCGGGGAGCTGTTTTTT
.,TRBV3-1/TRBV3-2,TRBJ1-5,.,CASSHTGYGPQHF,TGTGCCAGCAGCCATACCGGCTATGGGCCCCAGCATTTT
.,TRBV6-2/TRBV6-3,TRBJ2-3,.,CASSYPRGSTDTQYF,TGTGCCAGCAGTTACCCGCGGGGTAGCACAGATACGCAGTATTTT
.,TRBV29-1,TRBJ2-2,.,CSVVYTGELFF,TGCAGCGTTGTTTACACCGGGGAGCTGTTTTTT
.,TRBV5-1,TRBJ2-7,.,CASSAGLAVPYEQYF,TGCGCCAGCAGCGCGGGACTCGCTGTCCCCTACGAGCAGTACTTC
.,TRBV19,TRBJ2-5,.,CASRGQSQETQYF,TGTGCCAGTAGGGGGCAGTCTCAAGAGACCCAGTACTTC
.,TRBV18,TRBJ1-1,.,CASSPLASGDTEAFF,TGTGCCAGCTCACCCCTTGCAAGCGGGGACACTGAAGCTTTCTTT
TRBD1,TRBV5-1,TRBJ1-1,.,CASSSYRGRVIGEAFF,TGCGCCAGCAGCTCCTACAGGGGAAGGGTTATTGGTGAAGCTTTCTTT